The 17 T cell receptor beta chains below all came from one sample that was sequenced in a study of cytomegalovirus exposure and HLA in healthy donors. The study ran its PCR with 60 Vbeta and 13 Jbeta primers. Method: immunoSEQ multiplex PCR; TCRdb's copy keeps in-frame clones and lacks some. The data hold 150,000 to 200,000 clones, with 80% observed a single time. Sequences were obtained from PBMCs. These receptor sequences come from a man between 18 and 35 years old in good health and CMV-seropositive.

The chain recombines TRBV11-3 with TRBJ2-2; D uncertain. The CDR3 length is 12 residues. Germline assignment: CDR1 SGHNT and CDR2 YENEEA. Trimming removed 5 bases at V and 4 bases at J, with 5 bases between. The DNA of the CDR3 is TGTGCCAGCAGCCCTCTCACCGGGGAGCTGTTTTTT. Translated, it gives CASSPLTGELFF.

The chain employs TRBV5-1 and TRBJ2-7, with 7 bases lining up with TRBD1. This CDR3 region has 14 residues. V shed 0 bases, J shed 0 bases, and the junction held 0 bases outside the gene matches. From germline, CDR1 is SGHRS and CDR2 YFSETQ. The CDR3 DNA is TGCGCCAGCAGCTTGGGGGACAGCTCCTACGAGCAGTACTTC. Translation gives CASSLGDSSYEQYF.

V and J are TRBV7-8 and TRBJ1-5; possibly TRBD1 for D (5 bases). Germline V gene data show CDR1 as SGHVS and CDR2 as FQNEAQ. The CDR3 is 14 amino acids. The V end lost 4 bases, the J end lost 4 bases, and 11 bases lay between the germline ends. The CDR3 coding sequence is TGTGCCAGCAGCTCCGGGGGAGGAAATCAGCCCCAGCATTTT. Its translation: CASSSGGGNQPQHF.

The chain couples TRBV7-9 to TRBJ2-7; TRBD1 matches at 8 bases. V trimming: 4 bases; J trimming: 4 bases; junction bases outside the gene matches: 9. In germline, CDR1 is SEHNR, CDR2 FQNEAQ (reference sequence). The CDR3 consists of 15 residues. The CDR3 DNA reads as TGTGCCAGCAGCTCCGACCGGGACAGGTTATACGAGCAGTACTTC. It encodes CASSSDRDRLYEQYF.

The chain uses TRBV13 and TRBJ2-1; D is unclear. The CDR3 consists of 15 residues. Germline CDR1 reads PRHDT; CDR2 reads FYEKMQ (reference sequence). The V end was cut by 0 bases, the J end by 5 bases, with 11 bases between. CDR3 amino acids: CASSLGGQSNNEQFF. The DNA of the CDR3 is TGTGCCAGCAGCTTAGGGGGCCAGTCGAACAATGAGCAGTTCTTC.

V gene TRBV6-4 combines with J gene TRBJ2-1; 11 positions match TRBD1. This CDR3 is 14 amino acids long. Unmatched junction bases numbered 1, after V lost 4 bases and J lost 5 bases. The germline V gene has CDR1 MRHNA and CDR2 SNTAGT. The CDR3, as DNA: TGTGCCAGCAGTGGGGACAGGGGGAACAATGAGCAGTTCTTC. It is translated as CASSGDRGNNEQFF.

Here the CDR3 reads CASSPTDGPYEQYF. As DNA, the CDR3 is TGCGCCAGCAGCCCCACTGATGGGCCCTACGAGCAGTACTTC. V is TRBV4-1 and J is TRBJ2-7; D call uncertain. The ends were cut back, 4 bases at V and 2 bases at J, with 12 bases in the middle. This CDR3 is 14 amino acids long. Germline V gene lookup returns CDR1 MGHRA and CDR2 YSYEKL.

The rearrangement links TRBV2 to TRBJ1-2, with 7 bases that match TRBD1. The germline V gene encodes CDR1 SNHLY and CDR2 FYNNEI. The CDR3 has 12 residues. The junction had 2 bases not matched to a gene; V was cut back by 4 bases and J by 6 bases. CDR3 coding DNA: TGTGCCAGCAGTGGGCAGGGGGATGGCTACACCTTC. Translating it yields CASSGQGDGYTF.

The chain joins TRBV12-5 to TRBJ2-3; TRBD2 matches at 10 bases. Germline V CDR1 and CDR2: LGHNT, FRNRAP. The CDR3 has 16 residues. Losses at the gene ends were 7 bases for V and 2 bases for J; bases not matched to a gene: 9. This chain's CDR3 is CASVLRTSGHTDTQYF. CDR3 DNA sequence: TGTGCTAGTGTCCTTCGGACTAGCGGACACACAGATACGCAGTATTTT.

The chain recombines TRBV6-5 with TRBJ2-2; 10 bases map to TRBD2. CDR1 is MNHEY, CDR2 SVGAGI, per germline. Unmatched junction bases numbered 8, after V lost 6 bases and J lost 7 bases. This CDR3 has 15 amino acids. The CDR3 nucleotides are TGTGCCAGCAGCCAAGCGGGGGGGGGTGTCGGGGAGCTGTTTTTT. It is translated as CASSQAGGGVGELFF.

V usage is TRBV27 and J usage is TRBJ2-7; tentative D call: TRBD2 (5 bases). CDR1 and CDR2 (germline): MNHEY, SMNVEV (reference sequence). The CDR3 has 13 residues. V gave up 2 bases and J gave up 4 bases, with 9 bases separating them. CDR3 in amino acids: CASSLGGGYEQYF. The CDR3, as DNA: TGTGCCAGCAGTTTAGGAGGTGGGTACGAGCAGTACTTC.

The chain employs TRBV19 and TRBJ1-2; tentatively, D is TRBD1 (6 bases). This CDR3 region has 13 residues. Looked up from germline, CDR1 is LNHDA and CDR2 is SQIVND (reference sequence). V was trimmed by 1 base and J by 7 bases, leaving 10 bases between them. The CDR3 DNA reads TGTGCCAGTAGTATAGGGCCACAGGGTGGCTACACCTTC. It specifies CASSIGPQGGYTF.

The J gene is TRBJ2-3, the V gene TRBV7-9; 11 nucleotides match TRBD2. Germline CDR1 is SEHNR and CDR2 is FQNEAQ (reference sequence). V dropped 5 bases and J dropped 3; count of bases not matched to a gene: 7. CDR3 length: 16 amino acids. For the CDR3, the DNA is TGTGCCAGCAGCCCTCTAGCGGGAGGAAGTACAGATACGCAGTATTTT. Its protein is CASSPLAGGSTDTQYF. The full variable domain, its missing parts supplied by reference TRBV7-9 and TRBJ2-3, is DTGVSQNPRHKITKRGQNVTFRCDPISEHNRLYWYRQTLGQGPEFLTYFQNEAQLEKSRLLSDRFSAERPKGSFSTLEIQRTEQGDSAMYLCASSPLAGGSTDTQYFGPGTRLTVL.

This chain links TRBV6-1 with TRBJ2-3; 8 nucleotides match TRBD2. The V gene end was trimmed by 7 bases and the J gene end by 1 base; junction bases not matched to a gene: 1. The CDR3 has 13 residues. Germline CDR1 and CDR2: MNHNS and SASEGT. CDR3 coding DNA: TGTGCCAGCATGACTAGCGGCACAGATACGCAGTATTTT. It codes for CASMTSGTDTQYF.

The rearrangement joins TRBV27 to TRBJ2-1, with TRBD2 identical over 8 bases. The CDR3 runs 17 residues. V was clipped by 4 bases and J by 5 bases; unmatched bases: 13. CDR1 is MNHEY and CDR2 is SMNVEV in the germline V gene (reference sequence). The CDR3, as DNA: TGTGCCAGCAGTTCTCCGTTCAGCGGGAGTATGGACAATGAGCAGTTCTTC. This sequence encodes CASSSPFSGSMDNEQFF.

The CDR3 loop is CATSRDRVAGNTIYF. CDR3 coding DNA: TGTGCCACCAGCCGGGACAGGGTCGCTGGAAACACCATATATTTT. The V gene is TRBV15, the J gene TRBJ1-3, with TRBD1 matching 9 bases. There are 15 residues in the CDR3. Trimming removed 5 bases from V and 2 bases from J; junction bases left unmatched: 4. Germline assignment: CDR1 LNHNV and CDR2 YYDKDF (reference sequence). The whole variable domain, filled in from reference TRBV15 and TRBJ1-3, reads DAMVIQNPRYQVTQFGKPVTLSCSQTLNHNVMYWYQQKSSQAPKLLFHYYDKDFNNEADTPDNFQSRRPNTSFCFLDIRSPGLGDTAMYLCATSRDRVAGNTIYFGEGSWLTVV.

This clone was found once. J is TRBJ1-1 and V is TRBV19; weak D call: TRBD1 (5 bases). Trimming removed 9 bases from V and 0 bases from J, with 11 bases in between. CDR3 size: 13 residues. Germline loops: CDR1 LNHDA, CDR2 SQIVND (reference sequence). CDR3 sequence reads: CASQGALNTEAFF. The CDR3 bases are TGTGCCAGCCAGGGCGCGTTGAACACTGAAGCTTTCTTT.